This T cell receptor beta chain was identified in a study of blood T cell repertoires in COVID-19. In the study overall: Spain, Italy and the United States supplied samples that represented acute and convalescent COVID-19. Sources were T cells, B-cell-depleted T cells, or PBMCs; the material itself was cDNA or gDNA.

Study processing details: Nucleated cell counts were estimated from reference gene primer amplification. The method was immunoSEQ multiplex PCR; TCRdb's version includes in-frame clones alone and lacks a portion of them. V and J calls and clone size are those listed in that table; D and trimming were worked out from the DNA. The table lists under 250,000 clones, 85% to 90% of them singletons, with 2% to 3% in the top ten. While infection was still active, Seattle patients were enrolled and then followed longitudinally. The J segment lost 4 bases and the V segment lost 0 bases, leaving 2 bases of the junction unmatched. Germline lookup yields CDR1 SNHLY and CDR2 FYNNEI. The CDR3 has 14 amino acids.

Sequencing used peripheral blood. The sequence was collected from a young man with COVID-19, enrolled during active disease. This chain connects TRBV2 to TRBJ1-1; 7 positions match TRBD1. For the CDR3, the DNA is TGTGCCAGCAGTGAAGCGCCAGGGGGCACTGAAGCTTTCTTT. As protein: CASSEAPGGTEAFF.